The next 26 T cell receptor beta chains were all read from a single sample in a study of blood T cell repertoires in COVID-19. Here immunoSEQ multiplex PCR was the method, and the copy in TCRdb shows in-frame clones only, minus some. The sample contains about 310,000 clones, around 87% of which appear only once. Sequencing was done on a sample of peripheral blood. All receptors derive from a man aged 45-65 years with active or convalescent COVID-19.

On this clone itself: Other DNA sequences in the sample encode the same CDR3. This chain links TRBV5-1 with TRBJ2-7, with 8 bases identical to TRBD1. V was pared by 3 bases and J by 6 bases, with 8 bases of the junction left unmatched. CDR3 length: 14 residues. Germline V gives CDR1 SGHRS, CDR2 YFSETQ. CDR3 bases: TGCGCCAGCAGCTGGTCCGGGGGACAGGTCGAGCAGTACTTC. Protein product: CASSWSGGQVEQYF.

The rearrangement links TRBV9 to TRBJ2-7; a weak D match, TRBD1 (6 bases). V gave up 0 bases and J gave up 0 bases, with 10 bases separating them. From germline, CDR1 is SGDLS and CDR2 YYNGEE. The CDR3 has 15 amino acids. The CDR3 is CASSVGDTVSYEQYF. In DNA form, the CDR3 reads TGTGCCAGCAGCGTAGGGGACACCGTCTCCTACGAGCAGTACTTC.

The J gene is TRBJ2-1, the V gene TRBV30, with TRBD2 matching 12 bases. In germline, CDR1 is GTSNPN, CDR2 SVGIG (reference sequence). J gave up 5 bases and V 2 bases, and 16 bases lay outside the gene matches. The CDR3 has 19 residues. CDR3 in amino acids: CAWSSHTRLAGAFNNEQFF. DNA for the CDR3: TGTGCCTGGAGTTCCCACACTCGACTAGCGGGAGCCTTTAACAATGAGCAGTTCTTC.

The J gene is TRBJ2-2, the V gene TRBV4-3; D remains ambiguous. Between the trimmed V and J ends, which lost 5 bases and 6 bases, there was a span of 7 bases. Looked up from germline, CDR1 is LGHNA and CDR2 is YSLEER. The CDR3 is 12 residues long. The CDR3 loop reads CASSSSAGELFF. The CDR3 region has the DNA TGCGCCAGCAGCTCGAGTGCCGGGGAGCTGTTTTTT.

This CDR3 reads CAISEGREGSGNTIYF. In DNA form, the CDR3 reads TGTGCCATCAGTGAGGGCAGGGAGGGCTCTGGAAACACCATATATTTT. The V gene is TRBV10-3, the J gene TRBJ1-3, with D possibly being TRBD1 (5 bases). Germline V gene sequence: CDR1 ENHRY, CDR2 SYGVKD. Trimming shortened V by 2 bases and J by 0 bases, and 11 bases separated the two germline ends. The length of the CDR3 is 16 residues.

This clone was seen just once. The chain employs TRBV5-6 and TRBJ2-1, with 9 bases lining up with TRBD1. The germline gives CDR1 SGHDT, CDR2 YYEEEE. The V segment lost 2 bases and the J segment 7 bases; nucleotides outside the gene matches: 7. The CDR3 loop spans 15 amino acids. The CDR3 spells CASSLNTGGFNEQFF. CDR3 DNA sequence: TGTGCCAGCAGCTTAAATACAGGGGGCTTTAATGAGCAGTTCTTC. Filled out from reference TRBV5-6 and TRBJ2-1, the complete variable domain reads DAGVTQSPTHLIKTRGQQVTLRCSPKSGHDTVSWYQQALGQGPQFIFQYYEEEERQRGNFPDRFSGHQFPNYSSELNVNALLLGDSALYLCASSLNTGGFNEQFFGPGTRLTVL.

The CDR3 DNA is TGTGCCAGCAGCCGCCGGACTAGCGGGACATCTAAAGGGCAGTTCTTC. It yields the protein CASSRRTSGTSKGQFF. The chain couples TRBV7-2 to TRBJ2-1; 12 bases match TRBD2. The germline CDR1 and CDR2 sequences are SGHTA and FQGNSA. J lost 12 bases, V lost 5 bases, and 14 bases had no gene match. This CDR3 has 16 residues.

V gene TRBV11-2 combines with J gene TRBJ2-2, with D maybe TRBD1 (6 bases). CDR1 is SGHAT, CDR2 FQNNGV, per germline. The CDR3 runs to 17 residues. V gave up 6 bases and J gave up 8 bases, with 25 bases separating them. The CDR3 protein is CASSQTSGTLRAGELFF. The CDR3 nucleotides are TGTGCCAGCAGTCAAACTTCCGGGACATTGCGTGCGGGGGAGCTGTTTTTT.

The chain combines TRBV6-5 with TRBJ1-2; 8 nucleotides line up with TRBD1. Germline V gene data show CDR1 as MNHEY and CDR2 as SVGAGI. V gave up 6 bases and J gave up 5 bases; unmatched junction bases: 8. The CDR3 contains 14 residues. CDR3 sequence reads: CASRPYQGAYGYTF. The CDR3 DNA sequence: TGTGCCAGCAGACCCTATCAGGGGGCGTATGGCTACACCTTC.

V usage is TRBV6-5 and J usage is TRBJ2-5, with D tentatively TRBD2 (6 bases). CDR1 MNHEY and CDR2 SVGAGI come from the germline V gene. The CDR3 is 15 amino acids. Deletions cut 8 bases from V and 5 bases from J, with 21 bases between. Written as DNA, the CDR3 is TGTGCCAGCTGGGTTGGTGGGGGAGGTGGGGAGACCCAGTACTTC. This encodes CASWVGGGGGETQYF.

The chain joins TRBV5-1 to TRBJ2-3; TRBD2 might be the D (6 bases). The CDR3 is made up of 17 amino acids. The V end was cut by 1 base, the J end by 2 bases, with 17 bases between. Germline V gene lookup returns CDR1 SGHRS and CDR2 YFSETQ. The CDR3 nucleotides are TGCGCCAGCAGCTTGTCTGGGGACTCGTTCAACACAGATACGCAGTATTTT. Translating it yields CASSLSGDSFNTDTQYF.

The chain combines TRBV7-6 with TRBJ2-1; D is perhaps TRBD2 (5 bases). The V end was cut by 5 bases, the J end by 1 base, with 9 bases between. Germline CDR1 is SGHVS and CDR2 is FNYEAQ. This CDR3 region has 14 residues. The DNA for the CDR3 is TGTGCCAGCAGCCTTGAGGGTTCCTACAATGAGCAGTTCTTC. It translates to CASSLEGSYNEQFF.

The rearrangement uses TRBV27 and TRBJ2-1; 14 bases are a match to TRBD2. The CDR3 loop spans 13 amino acids. CDR1 and CDR2 from the germline V gene are MNHEY and SMNVEV (reference sequence). Losses at the gene ends were 9 bases for V and 8 bases for J; bases not matched to a gene: 3. CDR3 in amino acids: CASGLAGGYEQFF. The DNA for the CDR3 is TGTGCCAGTGGACTAGCGGGAGGATATGAGCAGTTCTTC.

The chain links TRBV5-4 to TRBJ1-2; 7 bases fit TRBD1. The V gene end was trimmed by 4 bases and the J gene end by 7 bases; junction bases not matched to a gene: 7. The germline CDR1 and CDR2 sequences are SGHNT and YYREEE (reference sequence). The CDR3 is 13 amino acids. DNA of the CDR3: TGTGCCAGCAGCGCCGCAGGGGGATCTGGCTACACCTTC. It translates to CASSAAGGSGYTF.

This clone was seen only a few times. The CDR3 loop is CASSLPRSTGNTIYF. The CDR3 DNA reads TGTGCCAGCAGTTTACCCAGGTCTACTGGAAACACCATATATTTT. The genes are TRBV28 and TRBJ1-3; D not resolved. CDR3 length: 15 amino acids. Germline CDR1 reads MDHEN; CDR2 reads SYDVKM. V was trimmed by 2 bases and J by 2 bases, leaving 10 bases between them.

The chain combines TRBV3-1 (or the pseudogene TRBV3-2) with TRBJ2-3, with D possibly matching TRBD1 (5 bases). Trimming pared 0 bases from V and 2 bases from J, leaving 6 bases between. The CDR3 extends over 14 amino acids. The germline CDR1 and CDR2 sequences are LGHDT and YNNKEL (reference sequence). CDR3: CASSQEGVTDTQYF. The CDR3, as DNA: TGTGCCAGCAGCCAAGAAGGGGTCACAGATACGCAGTATTTT.

The chain has TRBV20-1 and TRBJ2-5; 10 bases line up with TRBD2. From germline, CDR1 is DFQATT and CDR2 SNEGSKA (reference sequence). The CDR3 consists of 17 residues. V lost 3 bases, J lost 4 bases, and 14 bases stayed unmatched. The CDR3 sequence: CSASPAGGPYLRETQYF. The CDR3 DNA sequence: TGCAGTGCTAGTCCAGCGGGGGGGCCTTACTTACGAGAGACCCAGTACTTC.

This CDR3 is CASRQDRDQPQHF. Here the CDR3 DNA reads TGTGCCAGTCGACAGGACAGAGATCAGCCCCAGCATTTT. This chain connects TRBV19 to TRBJ1-5; D perhaps matches TRBD1 (6 bases). Germline lookup yields CDR1 LNHDA and CDR2 SQIVND (reference sequence). The CDR3 extends over 13 amino acids. Trimming took 8 bases from V and 5 from J, leaving 13 bases between them.

This chain uses TRBV19 with TRBJ2-7; 10 bases agree with TRBD2. This CDR3 spans 13 amino acids. The germline CDR1 and CDR2 sequences are LNHDA and SQIVND (reference sequence). The junction had 4 bases not matched to a gene; V was cut back by 6 bases and J by 5 bases. CDR3 nucleotides: TGTGCCAGTAGCCTAGCGGGAGAGAACGAGCAGTACTTC. This gives the protein CASSLAGENEQYF.

The J gene is TRBJ1-6, the V gene TRBV20-1, with 8 bases identical to TRBD1. The CDR3 extends over 13 amino acids. V shed 3 bases, J shed 8 bases, and the junction held 3 bases outside the gene matches. From germline, CDR1 is DFQATT and CDR2 SNEGSKA (reference sequence). CDR3 coding DNA: TGCAGTGCTAGTGACAGGGGAGATTCACCCCTCCACTTT. This translates into CSASDRGDSPLHF.

The chain uses TRBV4-3 and TRBJ1-3; D gene unclear. Trimming stripped 0 bases from V and 3 bases from J, with 6 bases between. Germline values: CDR1 LGHNA, CDR2 YSLEER. The CDR3 has 14 residues. CDR3 nucleotides: TGCGCCAGCAGCCAAGAAAACGGTGGAAACACCATATATTTT. Protein sequence: CASSQENGGNTIYF.

The chain combines TRBV20-1 with TRBJ1-2; D may be TRBD1 (5 bases). This CDR3 is 13 amino acids long. Per germline, CDR1 DFQATT and CDR2 SNEGSKA (reference sequence). V was clipped by 4 bases and J by 2 bases, with 11 bases between them. The CDR3 DNA reads TGCAGTGCTACTGACCGGGGGAACTATGGCTACACCTTC. Amino acids: CSATDRGNYGYTF.

CDR3 sequence: CASRPGPRDTEAFF. CDR3 DNA: TGTGCCAGCAGACCCGGGCCTCGGGATACTGAAGCTTTCTTT. The J gene is TRBJ1-1, the V gene TRBV28; the D is unclear. The ends were cut back, 6 bases at V and 5 bases at J, with 16 bases in the middle. CDR3 length: 14 residues. Germline V gene data show CDR1 as MDHEN and CDR2 as SYDVKM.

The chain combines TRBV6-5 with TRBJ1-5, with D possibly TRBD1 on 5 matching bases. The CDR3 is made up of 13 amino acids. The V and J ends lost 0 bases and 8 bases respectively, with 8 bases between them. The germline V gene encodes CDR1 MNHEY and CDR2 SVGAGI. This CDR3 reads CASSYSGAEPQHF. CDR3 nucleotides: TGTGCCAGCAGTTACTCAGGGGCTGAGCCCCAGCATTTT.

The chain is built from TRBV27 and TRBJ1-4; 9 bases are shared with TRBD1. The germline gives CDR1 MNHEY, CDR2 SMNVEV (reference sequence). V trimming: 3 bases; J trimming: 5 bases; junction bases outside the gene matches: 7. The CDR3 is 16 amino acids. CDR3 DNA sequence: TGTGCCAGCAGTTTCCGTTACAGGGGGCGGAATGAAAAACTGTTTTTT. Translated, it gives CASSFRYRGRNEKLFF.

The V gene is TRBV15, the J gene TRBJ1-1, with D perhaps matching TRBD1 (6 bases). The CDR3 consists of 15 residues. Trimming took 5 bases from V and 1 from J, leaving 14 bases between them. Germline V gene sequence: CDR1 LNHNV, CDR2 YYDKDF (reference sequence). The CDR3, as DNA: TGTGCCACCAGCGTCAACAGGGAACAGAACACTGAAGCTTTCTTT. Translated, it gives CATSVNREQNTEAFF.